These 8 T cell receptor beta chains were all obtained from the same sample, sequenced in a study of CD8 T cells in ankylosing spondylitis. General study findings and limits: Seemingly characteristic of ankylosing spondylitis blood was a TCR beta motif consisting of roughly 8 highly homologous variants.

What these receptors recognize is not known. TCRdb fed the 5' RACE reads into MiXCR, producing one record per CDR3 protein. The sample contains 390,000 or so distinct CDR3 sequences, about 20% of which appear only once. The specimen sequenced was blood, either unsorted or a sorted T cell fraction (not recorded which). These receptors all stem from a male donor with ankylosing spondylitis.

This clonotype was found a few times. This chain uses TRBV7-2 with TRBJ2-5; D is undetermined. In germline, CDR1 is SGHTA, CDR2 FQGNSA. Between the trimmed V and J ends, which lost 5 bases and 2 bases, there was a span of 9 bases. The CDR3 length is 13 residues. The CDR3 spells CASSRRSQETQYF. The CDR3 DNA follows: TGTGCCAGCAGCCGACGGTCACAAGAGACCCAGTACTTC. Full variable domain (remainder filled in from reference TRBV7-2 and TRBJ2-5): GAGVSQSPSNKVTEKGKDVELRCDPISGHTALYWYRQSLGQGLEFLIYFQGNSAPDKSGLPSDRFSAERTGGSVSTLTIQRTQQEDSAVYLCASSRRSQETQYFGPGTRLLVL.

CDR3 protein: CASSLVSSGRALDTQYF. The CDR3 region has the DNA TGCGCCAGCAGCTTGGTTAGTAGCGGGAGGGCCTTAGATACGCAGTATTTT. The gene calls are TRBV5-1 and TRBJ2-3; 11 bases fit TRBD2. The CDR3 is 17 residues long. CDR1 is SGHRS and CDR2 is YFSETQ in the germline V gene. Trimming took 0 bases from V and 5 from J; bases not matched to a gene: 8. The full variable domain, rest sourced from reference TRBV5-1 and TRBJ2-3, is KAGVTQTPRYLIKTRGQQVTLSCSPISGHRSVSWYQQTPGQGLQFLFEYFSETQRNKGNFPGRFSGRQFSNSRSEMNVSTLELGDSALYLCASSLVSSGRALDTQYFGPGTRLTVL.

This clonotype was recorded a few times. The chain recombines TRBV7-6 with TRBJ2-1, with TRBD2 matching 10 bases. The CDR3 runs 15 residues. Germline V gene sequence: CDR1 SGHVS, CDR2 FNYEAQ. V lost 5 bases, J lost 4 bases, and 5 bases stayed unmatched. The CDR3 nucleotides are TGTGCCAGCAGCGAGGGACTAGCGACTTACAATGAGCAGTTCTTC. Its protein product is CASSEGLATYNEQFF.

V gene TRBV4-2 combines with J gene TRBJ2-1; D unresolved. There are 16 residues in the CDR3. V lost 1 base and J 3 bases, leaving 13 bases between the germline ends. The germline V gene has CDR1 LGHNA and CDR2 YNFKEQ. CDR3 in amino acids: CASSQVADRSYNEQFF. The CDR3 DNA reads as TGTGCCAGCAGCCAAGTGGCAGACCGAAGCTACAATGAGCAGTTCTTC.

The rearrangement joins TRBV28 to TRBJ1-5, with unresolved D. CDR1 and CDR2 from the germline V gene are MDHEN and SYDVKM. Trimming shortened V by 2 bases and J by 0 bases, and 8 bases separated the two germline ends. This CDR3 is 15 amino acids long. CDR3 protein: CASSLGGVSNQPQHF. Here the CDR3 DNA reads TGTGCCAGCAGTTTAGGCGGGGTTAGCAATCAGCCCCAGCATTTT.

This clonotype appeared many times. CDR3 bases: TGTGCCAGCGCCGGGACATCGGATTCACCCCTCCACTTT. This codes for CASAGTSDSPLHF. This chain uses TRBV7-6 with TRBJ1-6; possibly TRBD1 for D (6 bases). The CDR3 runs to 13 residues. Between the trimmed V and J ends, which lost 8 bases and 8 bases, there was a span of 13 bases. Germline V gene sequence: CDR1 SGHVS, CDR2 FNYEAQ.

This clonotype was found a few times. This chain connects TRBV28 to TRBJ1-6; the D is unclear. V was cut by 3 bases and J by 4 bases, with 7 bases left in between. The length of the CDR3 is 14 residues. Germline CDR1 is MDHEN and CDR2 is SYDVKM. CDR3 coding DNA: TGTGCCAGCAGTTTCGGGTTTTATAATTCACCCCTCCACTTT. It translates to CASSFGFYNSPLHF.

This chain uses TRBV7-9 with TRBJ1-6; D is perhaps TRBD1 (5 bases). CDR1 and CDR2 (germline): SEHNR, FQNEAQ (reference sequence). The CDR3 length is 13 residues. The ends were cut back, 6 bases at V and 7 bases at J, with 10 bases in the middle. This CDR3 reads CASRWEGNSPLHF. The CDR3 bases are TGTGCCAGCAGGTGGGAGGGGAATTCACCCCTCCACTTT. Variable domain in full (rest from reference TRBV7-9 and TRBJ1-6): DTGVSQNPRHKITKRGQNVTFRCDPISEHNRLYWYRQTLGQGPEFLTYFQNEAQLEKSRLLSDRFSAERPKGSFSTLEIQRTEQGDSAMYLCASRWEGNSPLHFGNGTRLTVT.